The 8 T cell receptor beta chains below all came from one sample that was sequenced in a study of immune evolution from preneoplasia to lung adenocarcinoma (dated by TCRdb to the early 2020s). The library was made by the immunoSEQ multiplex PCR assay. Here the immuneACCESS table is served through TCRdb, limited to in-frame sequences with V and J called. Missing clones are a known gap in these copies; in checked studies unresolved V genes cover under half, and the rest lacks a known reason. The sample data list around 39,000 clones, and 74% of these were observed just once. The ten largest account for about 6% of the sample. Sequencing input: FFPE invasive lung adenocarcinoma tissue. This specimen's cell subset or site label, interpreted: frankly invasive lung adenocarcinoma (ADC). These receptors originate from a person aged 55 to 75 with lung adenocarcinoma.

This chain joins TRBV19 and TRBJ2-3, with TRBD1 as a possible D gene (6 bases). The CDR3 covers 13 residues. CDR1 is LNHDA, CDR2 SQIVND, per germline (reference sequence). The V and J ends lost 8 bases and 2 bases respectively, with 11 bases between them. The CDR3 bases are TGTGCCAGTTCAACAGGGTTCACAGATACGCAGTATTTT. Amino acids: CASSTGFTDTQYF.

The rearrangement joins TRBV2 to TRBJ2-2, with D perhaps being TRBD1 or TRBD2 (6 bases each). The CDR3 has 18 residues. The V gene's germline CDR1 is SNHLY and CDR2 FYNNEI. Trimming cost V 5 bases and J 5 bases, with 24 bases left between them. CDR3 protein: CASSTPATPGAGTGELFF. The DNA for the CDR3 is TGTGCCAGCAGTACCCCGGCTACGCCGGGGGCAGGAACCGGGGAGCTGTTTTTT.

The V gene is TRBV18, the J gene TRBJ2-7, with 9 bases lining up with TRBD2. The CDR3 contains 20 residues. CDR1 is KGHSH, CDR2 LQKENI, per germline. The junction had 23 bases not matched to a gene; V was cut back by 6 bases and J by 2 bases. DNA for the CDR3: TGTGCCAGCTCGTTTCAGCAAGCGGGGGGAGGAGCGGGAGACGCCTACGAGCAGTACTTC. This gives the protein CASSFQQAGGGAGDAYEQYF.

This clone is deemed medium-sized. The chain has TRBV7-3 and TRBJ1-1; D gene uncertain. This CDR3 is built from 13 residues. CDR1 and CDR2 from the germline V gene are SGHTA and FQGTGA. Trimming took 3 bases from V and 1 from J, leaving 6 bases between them. The CDR3 bases are TGTGCCAGCAGCTTTACAGAGAACACTGAAGCTTTCTTT. This translates into CASSFTENTEAFF. Combining the CDR3 with reference TRBV7-3 and TRBJ1-1 gives the whole variable domain GAGVSQTPSNKVTEKGKYVELRCDPISGHTALYWYRQSLGQGPEFLIYFQGTGAADDSGLPNDRFFAVRPEGSVSTLKIQRTERGDSAVYLCASSFTENTEAFFGQGTRLTVV.

This clone was picked up a small number of times. The chain employs TRBV19 and TRBJ2-3; 14 bases line up with TRBD2. The CDR3 totals 19 residues. V gave up 5 bases and J gave up 0 bases; unmatched junction bases: 10. Germline assignment: CDR1 LNHDA and CDR2 SQIVND (reference sequence). CDR3 sequence reads: CASSFGLAGGPSSTDTQYF. As DNA, the CDR3 is TGTGCCAGTAGTTTCGGACTAGCGGGAGGTCCGAGCAGCACAGATACGCAGTATTTT. Full variable domain (rest looked up from reference TRBV19 and TRBJ2-3): DGGITQSPKYLFRKEGQNVTLSCEQNLNHDAMYWYRQDPGQGLRLIYYSQIVNDFQKGDIAEGYSVSREKKESFPLTVTSAQKNPTAFYLCASSFGLAGGPSSTDTQYFGPGTRLTVL.

V is TRBV28 and J is TRBJ1-1; D gene uncertain. The V and J ends lost 5 bases and 11 bases respectively, with 21 bases between them. The germline V gene has CDR1 MDHEN and CDR2 SYDVKM. The CDR3 totals 14 residues. CDR3 protein: CASSPAVLLRVAFF. In nucleotides, the CDR3 is TGTGCCAGCAGTCCCGCCGTTCTCCTGAGGGTGGCTTTCTTT.

J is TRBJ2-7 and V is TRBV19; the D is unclear. Trimming shortened V by 1 base and J by 3 bases, and 4 bases separated the two germline ends. This CDR3 has 12 residues. Germline assignment: CDR1 LNHDA and CDR2 SQIVND (reference sequence). The CDR3 spells CASSIVGYEQYF. The CDR3 DNA reads TGTGCCAGTAGTATAGTTGGCTACGAGCAGTACTTC.

Here the CDR3 DNA reads TGCAGTCAGGGGTTCGGCAATGAGCAGTTCTTC. The encoded protein is CSQGFGNEQFF. This chain connects TRBV20-1 to TRBJ2-1; D may be TRBD1 (6 bases). With 8 bases removed from V and 6 bases from J, the gap between germline ends came to 11 bases. This CDR3 is built from 11 residues. CDR1 and CDR2 from the germline V gene are DFQATT and SNEGSKA (reference sequence).